A selection of T cell receptor beta chains follows, all from one sample in a study of neurological immune-mediated disorders. MiXCR, applied by TCRdb to the 5' RACE reads, yields one record per CDR3 protein. The sample holds under 75,000 distinct CDR3 sequences, 2.5% to 4% seen once. Sequencing was done on a sample of PBMCs. Source of these receptors: a woman aged 45-59 years with multiple sclerosis. Both conserved end residues are part of each CDR3. The D gene is left open where the match is weak. The size field is filled for only some rows; it gives once, few, many or a size class.

D	V	size	J	DNA	CDR3
TRBD2	TRBV27	many	TRBJ2-3	TGTGCCAGCACTGGACTAGCGGGGGGGAAGAGCGCAGATACGCAGTATTTT	CASTGLAGGKSADTQYF
.	TRBV5-1	many	TRBJ1-3	TGCGCCAGCAGCTTACGGGGTGGAAACACCATATATTTT	CASSLRGGNTIYF
.	TRBV21-1	.	TRBJ2-3	TGTGCCAGCCCTGCTCGGGTGGGTAGCAAAGATACGCAGTATTTT	CASPARVGSKDTQYF
.	TRBV7-2	many	TRBJ2-1	TGTGCCAGCAGCCAAAGGTGGGATCTATACAATGAGCAGTTCTTC	CASSQRWDLYNEQFF
TRBD1	TRBV5-1	many	TRBJ1-2	TGCGCCAGCAGCATAAAACAGGGGGCGGCCAATGGCTACACCTTC	CASSIKQGAANGYTF
.	TRBV20-1	many	TRBJ2-7	TGCAGTGCTAGAGGCAGGGAGCCCTACGAGCAGTACTTC	CSARGREPYEQYF
TRBD1	TRBV12-3/TRBV12-4	many	TRBJ1-6	TGTGCCAGCAGCCTAGCGGGACAGGGAGGTTCACCCCTCCACTTT	CASSLAGQGGSPLHF
TRBD1	TRBV5-1	many	TRBJ2-3	TGCGCCAGCAGTGTGGTATCCCAGGGGGCATCAGATACGCAGTATTTT	CASSVVSQGASDTQYF
TRBD2	TRBV27	many	TRBJ2-5	TGTGCCAGCAGTTCGGGACTAGCGGAAGAGACCCAGTACTTC	CASSSGLAEETQYF
.	TRBV9	many	TRBJ2-5	TGTGCCAGCAGCGTCTCGGGGACCCAGTACTTC	CASSVSGTQYF
.	TRBV20-1	.	TRBJ1-1	TGCAGTGCAAAGACGGGTGAAGCTTTCTTT	CSAKTGEAFF
TRBD2	TRBV7-2	many	TRBJ2-3	TGTGCCAGCCGTATGGCGGGAGGGCTGAGCACAGATACGCAGTATTTT	CASRMAGGLSTDTQYF
.	TRBV5-1	many	TRBJ2-7	TGCGCCAGCAGCTCCCAAGCTAGCGACGAGCAGTACTTC	CASSSQASDEQYF
.	TRBV7-3	many	TRBJ2-7	TGTGCCAGCAGCTTAGATGGGGGAGAGCAGTACTTC	CASSLDGGEQYF
.	TRBV7-2	.	TRBJ2-5	TGTGCCAGCAGCAAAGGGGGCGAGAGCGGGAGAAGGGCAGAGACCCAGTACTTC	CASSKGGESGRRAETQYF
.	TRBV18	many	TRBJ2-6	TGTGCCACCCCCGACGAACGTAGCGCATACTCTGGGGCCAACGTCCTGACTTTC	CATPDERSAYSGANVLTF
.	TRBV28	many	TRBJ1-3	TGTGCCAGCATGGGCCAGGCCTTCTCTGGAAACACCATATATTTT	CASMGQAFSGNTIYF
.	TRBV7-2	many	TRBJ2-7	TGTGCCAGCAGCTTAGCCCGGGAGCCCTACGAGCAGTACTTC	CASSLAREPYEQYF
.	TRBV7-2	many	TRBJ2-3	TGTGCCAGCACTTGGAGGTCGTCTAGCACAGATACGCAGTATTTT	CASTWRSSSTDTQYF
TRBD1	TRBV18	many	TRBJ2-1	TGTGCCAGCTCACGACAGGGTGGTTTTCGTAATGAGCAGTTCTTC	CASSRQGGFRNEQFF
.	TRBV20-1	many	TRBJ1-5	TGCAGTGCTCGCAGTCAAGTCGGCCAGCCCCAGCATTTT	CSARSQVGQPQHF
TRBD1	TRBV20-1	many	TRBJ1-2	TGCAGTGCTAGAGATCCAGACAGGGGAGCATATGGCTACACCTTC	CSARDPDRGAYGYTF